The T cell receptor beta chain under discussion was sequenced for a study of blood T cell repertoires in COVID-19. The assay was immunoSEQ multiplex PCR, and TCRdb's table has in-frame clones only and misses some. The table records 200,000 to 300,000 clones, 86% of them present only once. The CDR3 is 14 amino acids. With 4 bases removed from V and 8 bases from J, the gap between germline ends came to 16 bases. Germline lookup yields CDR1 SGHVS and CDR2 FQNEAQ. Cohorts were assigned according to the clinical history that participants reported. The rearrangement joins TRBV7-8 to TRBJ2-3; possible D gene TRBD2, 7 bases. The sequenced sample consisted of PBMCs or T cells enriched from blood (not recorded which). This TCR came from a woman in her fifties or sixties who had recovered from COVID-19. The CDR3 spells CASSSGLVQGTQYF. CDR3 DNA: TGTGCCAGCAGCTCTGGACTAGTACAGGGTACGCAGTATTTT.